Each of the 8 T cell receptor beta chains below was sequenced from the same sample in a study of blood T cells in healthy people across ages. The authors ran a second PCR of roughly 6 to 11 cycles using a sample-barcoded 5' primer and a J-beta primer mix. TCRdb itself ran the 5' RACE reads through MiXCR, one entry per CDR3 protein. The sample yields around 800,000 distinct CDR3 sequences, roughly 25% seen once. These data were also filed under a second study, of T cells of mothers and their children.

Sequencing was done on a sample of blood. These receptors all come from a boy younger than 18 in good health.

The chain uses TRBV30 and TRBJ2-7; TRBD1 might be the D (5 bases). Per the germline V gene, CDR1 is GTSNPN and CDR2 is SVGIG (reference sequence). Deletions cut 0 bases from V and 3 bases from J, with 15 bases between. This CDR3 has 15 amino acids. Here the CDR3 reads CAWSVSRQGNYEQYF. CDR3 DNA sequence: TGTGCCTGGAGTGTTTCTAGGCAGGGCAACTACGAGCAGTACTTC. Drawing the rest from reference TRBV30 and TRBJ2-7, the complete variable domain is SQTIHQWPATLVQPVGSPLSLECTVEGTSNPNLYWYRQAAGRGLQLLFYSVGIGQISSEVPQNLSASRPQDRQFILSSKKLLLSDSGFYLCAWSVSRQGNYEQYFGPGTRLTVT.

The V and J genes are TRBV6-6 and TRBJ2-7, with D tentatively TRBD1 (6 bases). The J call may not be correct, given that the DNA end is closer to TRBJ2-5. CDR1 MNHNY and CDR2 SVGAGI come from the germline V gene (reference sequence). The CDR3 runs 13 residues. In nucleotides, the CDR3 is TGTGCCAGCAAAGACAGGAGCCAAGAGACCCAGTACTTC. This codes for CASKDRSQETQYF.

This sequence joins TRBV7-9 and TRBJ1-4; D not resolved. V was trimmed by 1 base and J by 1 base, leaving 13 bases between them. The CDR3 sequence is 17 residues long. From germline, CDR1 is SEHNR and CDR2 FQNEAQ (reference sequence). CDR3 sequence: CASSLGWPAGTNEKLFF. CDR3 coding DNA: TGTGCCAGCAGCTTAGGGTGGCCCGCGGGAACTAATGAAAAACTGTTTTTT.

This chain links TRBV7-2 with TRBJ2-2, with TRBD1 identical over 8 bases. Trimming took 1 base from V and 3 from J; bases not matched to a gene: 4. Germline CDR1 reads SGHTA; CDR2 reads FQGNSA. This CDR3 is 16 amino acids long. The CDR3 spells CASSLGQGTYTGELFF. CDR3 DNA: TGTGCCAGCAGCTTAGGACAGGGGACTTACACCGGGGAGCTGTTTTTT.

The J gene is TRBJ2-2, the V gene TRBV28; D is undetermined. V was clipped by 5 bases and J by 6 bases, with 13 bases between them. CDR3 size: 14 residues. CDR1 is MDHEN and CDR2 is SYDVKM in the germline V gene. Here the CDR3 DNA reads TGTGCCAGCAGTGTCCACGATGTGCCCGGGGAGCTGTTTTTT. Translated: CASSVHDVPGELFF.

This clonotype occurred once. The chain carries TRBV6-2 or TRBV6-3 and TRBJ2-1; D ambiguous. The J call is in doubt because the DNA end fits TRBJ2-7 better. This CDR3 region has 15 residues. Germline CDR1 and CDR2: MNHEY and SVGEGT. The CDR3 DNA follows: TGTGCCAGCAGTTACTCCACCGGGCCCACCTACGAGCAGTACTTC. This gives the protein CASSYSTGPTYEQYF.

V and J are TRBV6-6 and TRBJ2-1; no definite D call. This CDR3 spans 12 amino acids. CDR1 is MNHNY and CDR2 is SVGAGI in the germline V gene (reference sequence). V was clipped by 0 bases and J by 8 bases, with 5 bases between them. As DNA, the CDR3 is TGTGCCAGCAGTTACTCGAACGATGAGCAGTTCTTC. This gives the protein CASSYSNDEQFF.

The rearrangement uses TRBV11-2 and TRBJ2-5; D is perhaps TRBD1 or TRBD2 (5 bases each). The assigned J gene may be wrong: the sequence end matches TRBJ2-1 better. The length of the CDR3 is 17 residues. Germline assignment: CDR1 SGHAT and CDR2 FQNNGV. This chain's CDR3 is CASSLHFREGPYNEQFF. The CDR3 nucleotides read TGTGCCAGCAGCTTGCATTTCCGCGAGGGGCCCTACAATGAGCAGTTCTTC.